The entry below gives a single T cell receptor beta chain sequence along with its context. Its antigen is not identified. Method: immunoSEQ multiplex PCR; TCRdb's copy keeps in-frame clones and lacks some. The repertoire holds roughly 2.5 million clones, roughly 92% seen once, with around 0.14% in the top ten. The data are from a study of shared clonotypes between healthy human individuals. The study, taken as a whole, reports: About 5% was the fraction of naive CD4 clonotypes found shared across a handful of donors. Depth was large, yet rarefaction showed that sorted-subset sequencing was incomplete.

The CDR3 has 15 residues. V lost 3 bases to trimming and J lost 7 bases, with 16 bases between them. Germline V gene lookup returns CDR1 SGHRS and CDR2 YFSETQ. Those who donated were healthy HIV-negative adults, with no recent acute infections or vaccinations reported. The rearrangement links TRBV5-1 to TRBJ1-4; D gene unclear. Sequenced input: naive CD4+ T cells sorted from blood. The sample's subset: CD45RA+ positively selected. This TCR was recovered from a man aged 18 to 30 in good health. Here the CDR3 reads CASSSDRVSAEKLFF. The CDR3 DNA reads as TGCGCCAGCAGCTCTGACCGCGTTTCAGCTGAAAAACTGTTTTTT.